This T cell receptor beta chain was sequenced in a study of vaccination and CD4 T cells after COVID-19. Study summary: Recovered patients in the cohort numbered six men and four women, two of them Hispanic.

Sequence data for DNA of cultured CD4+ T cells were generated by the Oncomine TCR Beta short-read assay. After culture, CD4+ T cells served as the source for genomic DNA extraction. Each CDR3 protein is one row after TCRdb ran MiXCR on the PCR reads. Among some 16,000 distinct CDR3 sequences listed, about half were seen once. Turning to this clonotype: Its specificity is not known.

Trimming removed 4 bases at V and 5 bases at J, with 8 bases between. CDR1 is DFQATT, CDR2 SNEGSKA, per germline (reference sequence). The CDR3 loop spans 12 amino acids. Documented treatment: approximately 9-day PBMC culture with coronavirus spike peptide pools or control peptides (ViraFEST assay). This receptor was obtained from a human donor who had recovered from COVID-19. This rearrangement joins TRBV20-1 to TRBJ1-4, with D unclear. Specimen: CD4+ T cells from blood, cultured in vitro. CDR3 coding DNA: TGCAGTGCTAACCCGGTAAATGAAAAACTGTTTTTT. Protein: CSANPVNEKLFF.